This T cell receptor beta chain was profiled in a study of T-cell memory formation after mild COVID-19. The wider study: TCR clusters mostly belonged to single donors.

Overall study results and limits: The study detected some responding clones in pre-infection memory, suggesting cross-reactive memory joined.

Using its own MiXCR run on the 5' RACE reads, TCRdb lists one record per CDR3 protein. The sample carries 190,000 or so distinct CDR3 sequences, about 22% recorded once. The table lists this clonotype with a few counts. Its antigen is not known. CDR1 is SGHRS, CDR2 YFSETQ, per germline. The ends lost 1 base at V and 2 bases at J; junction bases unmatched: 5. There are 15 residues in the CDR3. The sample was PBMCs or a T cell subset sorted from them (not recorded which). The chain is built from TRBV5-1 and TRBJ2-5, with 7 positions matching TRBD2. This clonotype was sampled from an adult woman who had mild COVID-19 (a few samples of this study predate the infection). Cell type and time point are not known. CDR3 amino acids: CASSLSLAEQETQYF. In DNA form, the CDR3 reads TGCGCCAGCAGCTTGTCCCTAGCGGAACAAGAGACCCAGTACTTC.